This T cell receptor beta chain appears in the sequencing data of a study of blood T cells in healthy people across ages. Study details: Capture by template switching was about one barcoded beta molecule per two T cells.

Donors each provided approximately 9.6 milliliters of peripheral blood. The CDR3 consists of 15 residues. Germline values: CDR1 KGHDR, CDR2 SFDVKD. Trimming removed 4 bases from V and 6 bases from J; junction bases left unmatched: 6. Then a second PCR, running about 6 to 12 cycles, was carried out with a sample-barcoded 5' primer and a J-beta primer mix. Each TCR beta cDNA got a 12-nucleotide random molecular identifier. TCRdb re-called the 5' RACE reads through MiXCR, storing one row per CDR3 protein. Of more than 1,400,000 distinct CDR3 sequences listed, 42% were seen once; the top ten hold 7% to 9%.

This chain links TRBV24-1 with TRBJ2-1, with TRBD1 identical over 9 bases. This TCR was sampled from a woman in her late teens or twenties in good health. The sequenced sample was blood. CDR3 sequence reads: CATSEGGTGRNEQFF. Written as DNA, the CDR3 is TGTGCCACCAGTGAAGGAGGGACAGGGCGCAATGAGCAGTTCTTC.